A selection of T cell receptor beta chains follows, all from one sample in a study of radiotherapy plus CTLA-4 blockade in lung cancer. The method was immunoSEQ multiplex PCR; TCRdb's version includes in-frame clones alone and lacks a portion of them. The sample contains nearly 95,000 clones, roughly four fifths of which appear only once. Sequencing used peripheral blood, obtained from a patient treated with radiotherapy plus ipilimumab. Receptors originate from a human donor with non-small cell lung cancer that progressed on radiotherapy plus ipilimumab. Both conserved end residues are part of each CDR3. D genes are given only for firm matches. Clone size, where shown, is once, few, many, or a class for clones that have expanded.

clone size | J gene | D gene | V gene | CDR3 length | CDR3 protein | CDR3 DNA
NA | TRBJ1-3 | TRBD1 | TRBV27 | 16 | CASSLVGQGAGNTIYF | TGTGCCAGCAGTTTAGTGGGGCAGGGGGCTGGAAACACCATATATTTT
NA | TRBJ2-3 | NA | TRBV7-2 | 15 | CASSLRDPSTDTQYF | TGTGCCAGCAGCTTACGGGACCCAAGCACAGATACGCAGTATTTT
NA | TRBJ2-3 | NA | TRBV5-4 | 14 | CASSPGVGTDTQYF | TGTGCCAGCAGCCCCGGGGTGGGCACAGATACGCAGTATTTT
NA | TRBJ2-1 | TRBD2 | TRBV5-1 | 17 | CASSFGTSGSSYNEQFF | TGCGCCAGCAGCTTCGGGACTAGCGGGAGCTCCTACAATGAGCAGTTCTTC
NA | TRBJ2-7 | NA | TRBV19 | 12 | CASSIDSYEQYF | TGTGCCAGTAGTATAGACTCCTACGAGCAGTACTTC
once | TRBJ2-5 | NA | TRBV20-1 | 10 | CSADVETQYF | TGCAGTGCCGATGTAGAGACCCAGTACTTC
few | TRBJ1-5 | NA | TRBV6-1 | 18 | CASSELVAVTSFNQPQHF | TGTGCCAGCAGTGAACTAGTAGCAGTCACTAGTTTCAATCAGCCCCAGCATTTT
NA | TRBJ1-5 | NA | TRBV2 | 14 | CASSSGADNQPQHF | TGTGCCAGCAGTTCCGGGGCAGACAATCAGCCCCAGCATTTT
NA | TRBJ2-2 | TRBD1 | TRBV2 | 15 | CASRRTGGSTGELFF | TGTGCCAGCAGGAGGACAGGGGGCAGCACCGGGGAGCTGTTTTTT
NA | TRBJ2-1 | NA | TRBV19 | 15 | CATRPITTPYNEQFF | TGTGCCACCAGACCAATTACCACTCCCTACAATGAGCAGTTCTTC
NA | TRBJ2-1 | NA | TRBV30 | 15 | CAWSVPEAINNEQFF | TGTGCCTGGAGTGTACCAGAGGCGATTAACAATGAGCAGTTCTTC
NA | TRBJ2-3 | NA | TRBV6-6 | 14 | CASSFGVAADTQYF | TGTGCCAGCAGTTTTGGGGTCGCAGCAGATACGCAGTATTTT
NA | TRBJ1-4 | TRBD1 | TRBV19 | 13 | CASRRDSHEKLFF | TGTGCCAGTAGGCGGGACAGTCACGAAAAACTGTTTTTT
few | TRBJ1-4 | NA | TRBV21-1 | 20 | CASSKRSARDRGATNEKLFF | TGTGCCAGCAGCAAAAGGTCGGCCCGGGACAGAGGTGCAACTAATGAAAAACTGTTTTTT
NA | TRBJ2-5 | NA | TRBV28 | 12 | CASSSFRQEQYF | TGTGCCAGCAGTTCCTTCCGACAGGAACAGTACTTC
NA | TRBJ2-2 | NA | TRBV7-9 | 13 | CASSFLDTGELFF | TGTGCCAGCAGCTTCCTAGACACCGGGGAGCTGTTTTTT
NA | TRBJ2-1 | TRBD1 | TRBV2 | 14 | CASTGKQGWDEQFF | TGTGCCAGCACTGGCAAACAGGGGTGGGATGAGCAGTTCTTC
NA | TRBJ2-5 | NA | TRBV7-2 | 15 | CASSLGLLQQETQYF | TGTGCCAGCAGCTTAGGGTTACTCCAACAAGAGACCCAGTACTTC
NA | TRBJ1-1 | NA | TRBV5-5 | 13 | CASSLVSNTEAFF | TGTGCCAGCAGCTTGGTCAGTAACACTGAAGCTTTCTTT
NA | TRBJ1-4 | NA | TRBV4-1 | 14 | CASSQETGNEKLFF | TGCGCCAGCAGCCAAGAAACAGGGAATGAAAAACTGTTTTTT
NA | TRBJ2-1 | TRBD2 | TRBV5-1 | 15 | CASSLGLAGYNEQFF | TGCGCCAGCAGCTTGGGGCTAGCGGGATATAATGAGCAGTTCTTC
NA | TRBJ2-5 | NA | TRBV5-1 | 15 | CASSRGGTAKETQYF | TGCGCCAGCAGCAGGGGAGGGACAGCCAAAGAGACCCAGTACTTC
NA | TRBJ1-1 | NA | TRBV2 | 14 | CASGREYMNTEAFF | TGTGCCAGCGGGCGTGAGTACATGAACACTGAAGCTTTCTTT
NA | TRBJ2-1 | NA | TRBV28 | 15 | CASSPSLSSYNEQFF | TGTGCCAGCAGCCCTAGCCTTAGCTCCTACAATGAGCAGTTCTTC
NA | TRBJ2-5 | TRBD2 | TRBV6-5 | 15 | CASSYSSGGGETQYF | TGTGCCAGCAGTTACTCCTCGGGAGGTGGAGAGACCCAGTACTTC
NA | TRBJ1-2 | NA | TRBV7-9 | 15 | CASSLGDHGSGGYTF | TGTGCCAGCAGCTTAGGGGACCATGGAAGCGGGGGCTACACCTTC
NA | TRBJ2-1 | NA | TRBV6-6 | 14 | CASSYMVGVNEQFF | TGTGCCAGCAGTTATATGGTAGGGGTCAATGAGCAGTTCTTC
NA | TRBJ1-1 | NA | TRBV9 | 15 | CASSVKQSQNTEAFF | TGTGCCAGCAGCGTAAAACAGAGCCAGAACACTGAAGCTTTCTTT
NA | TRBJ1-6 | TRBD1 | TRBV9 | 15 | CASNPTGGHNSPLHF | TGTGCCAGCAACCCGACAGGGGGCCATAATTCACCCCTCCACTTT
NA | TRBJ2-2 | NA | TRBV6-5 | 15 | CASGPGSGFTGELFF | TGTGCCAGCGGCCCAGGTTCCGGGTTCACCGGGGAGCTGTTTTTT
NA | TRBJ2-5 | NA | TRBV28 | 12 | CASSLSVETQYF | TGTGCCAGCAGTTTAAGCGTGGAGACCCAGTACTTC
NA | TRBJ2-7 | TRBD2 | TRBV6-4 | 19 | CASSDSTGLAHGRINEQYF | TGTGCCAGCAGTGACTCGACGGGACTAGCGCACGGGAGGATAAACGAGCAGTACTTC
NA | TRBJ1-5 | TRBD1 | TRBV5-4 | 15 | CASSLQGGGNQPQHF | TGTGCCAGCAGCTTGCAGGGGGGTGGCAATCAGCCCCAGCATTTT
NA | TRBJ2-3 | TRBD1 | TRBV28 | 14 | CASSWDRGSDTQYF | TGTGCCAGCAGCTGGGACAGGGGCTCAGATACGCAGTATTTT
NA | TRBJ2-7 | TRBD1 | TRBV4-1 | 14 | CASRPRDSNYEQYF | TGCGCCAGCAGACCCCGGGACAGCAACTACGAGCAGTACTTC
NA | TRBJ1-1 | TRBD1 | TRBV5-1 | 13 | CASSPRDRVQAFF | TGCGCCAGCAGCCCCCGGGACAGGGTTCAAGCTTTCTTT